These 32 T cell receptor beta chains were sequenced from one sample in a study of shared clonotypes between healthy human individuals (dated by TCRdb to the early 2020s). Libraries were built with the immunoSEQ multiplex PCR assay. The table was pulled from immuneACCESS by TCRdb, which kept in-frame rearrangements only. Such tables lose some clones; where checked, under half of the loss comes from unresolved V genes, and the rest has no known cause. The sample table lists over 1.4 million clones, 95% to 97% of them with a count of one. The ten largest clones represent approximately 1% of the sample. Sequencing input: naive CD4+ T cells sorted from blood. Taken with the paper, the label for cell subset or site translates to: CD45RA+ positively selected. The source is a man aged 25 to 40 in good health.

The chain couples TRBV7-2 to TRBJ1-4, with D tentatively TRBD1 (5 bases). Germline assignment: CDR1 SGHTA and CDR2 FQGNSA. V dropped 2 bases and J dropped 6 bases, with 10 bases sitting between them. The CDR3 length is 14 residues. CDR3 sequence (DNA): TGTGCCAGCAGCTTATCGTGGGGCGATGAAAAACTGTTTTTT. Translating it yields CASSLSWGDEKLFF. The entire variable domain, with the rest obtained from reference TRBV7-2 and TRBJ1-4, is as follows: GAGVSQSPSNKVTEKGKDVELRCDPISGHTALYWYRQSLGQGLEFLIYFQGNSAPDKSGLPSDRFSAERTGGSVSTLTIQRTQQEDSAVYLCASSLSWGDEKLFFGSGTQLSVL.

The CDR3 protein is CASSLIHSQDTQYF. The CDR3 DNA reads as TGTGCCAGCAGCTTGATCCACTCACAAGATACGCAGTATTTT. This chain links TRBV5-4 with TRBJ2-3; the D is unclear. The CDR3 length is 14 residues. Between the trimmed V and J ends, which lost 1 base and 5 bases, there was a span of 11 bases. From germline, CDR1 is SGHNT and CDR2 YYREEE (reference sequence).

This clone was seen once. The V gene is TRBV19, the J gene TRBJ1-1; tentative D call: TRBD1 (6 bases). The CDR3 extends over 15 amino acids. From germline, CDR1 is LNHDA and CDR2 SQIVND (reference sequence). The V end lost 10 bases, the J end lost 5 bases, and 23 bases lay between the germline ends. The CDR3 loop is CATNDGAGVRTEAFF. The CDR3 nucleotides read TGTGCCACTAATGATGGAGCAGGGGTGCGAACTGAAGCTTTCTTT.

J is TRBJ1-4 and V is TRBV18; D is perhaps TRBD1 (5 bases). This CDR3 is built from 13 residues. CDR1 KGHSH and CDR2 LQKENI come from the germline V gene. Trimming cost V 3 bases and J 8 bases, with 10 bases left between them. The CDR3 DNA follows: TGTGCCAGCTCACCTGGGACCTTCGAAAAACTGTTTTTT. Translating it yields CASSPGTFEKLFF.

The chain recombines TRBV25-1 with TRBJ1-4; no clear D gene. The CDR3 is 13 residues long. Germline V lookup: CDR1 MGHDK, CDR2 SYGVNS. V was shortened by 3 bases and J by 8 bases, with 10 bases between the two germline ends. The CDR3 is CASSDLVWEKLFF. CDR3 in DNA: TGTGCCAGCAGTGATCTGGTCTGGGAAAAACTGTTTTTT.

The chain uses TRBV10-3 and TRBJ2-4; the D is unclear. The CDR3 has 14 residues. V lost 3 bases, J lost 1 base, and 7 bases lay in between. CDR1 is ENHRY and CDR2 is SYGVKD in the germline V gene. The CDR3 here is CAISDDIAKNIQYF. CDR3 nucleotides: TGTGCCATCAGTGATGACATCGCCAAAAACATTCAGTACTTC.

This clone has a single count. This chain uses TRBV2 with TRBJ2-5; 11 bases line up with TRBD2. V gave up 7 bases and J gave up 4 bases; unmatched junction bases: 5. Per the germline V gene, CDR1 is SNHLY and CDR2 is FYNNEI. CDR3 length equals 14 residues. The CDR3 DNA reads TGTGCCAGCACCCCGACTAGCGGGATAGAGACCCAGTACTTC. Protein product: CASTPTSGIETQYF.

The DNA for the CDR3 is TGTGCCAGCAGTTTTCCCGGGACAGGGACGCAGTACTTC. Amino acids: CASSFPGTGTQYF. This chain uses TRBV28 with TRBJ2-7; 9 bases are shared with TRBD1. With V trimmed by 3 bases and J by 9 bases, 6 bases remained unmatched. Germline V gene sequence: CDR1 MDHEN, CDR2 SYDVKM. CDR3 size: 13 residues.

The chain combines TRBV6-5 with TRBJ1-2; TRBD1 agrees at 8 bases. From germline, CDR1 is MNHEY and CDR2 SVGAGI. There are 15 residues in the CDR3. The V and J ends lost 6 bases and 1 base, in that order; junction bases with no gene match: 7. The CDR3 spells CASRLTGVGNYGYTF. For the CDR3, the DNA is TGTGCCAGCAGATTGACAGGGGTTGGTAACTATGGCTACACCTTC.

Here the CDR3 reads CSASGGDEQYF. The CDR3 nucleotides read TGCAGCGCGTCGGGTGGGGACGAGCAGTACTTC. The chain links TRBV29-1 to TRBJ2-7; D gene ambiguous. V was trimmed by 7 bases and J by 5 bases, leaving 12 bases between them. The CDR3 is made up of 11 amino acids. Germline V CDR1 and CDR2: SQVTM, ANQGSEA.

J is TRBJ1-1 and V is TRBV11-2; a weak D match, TRBD1 (6 bases). The CDR3 contains 12 residues. Germline CDR1 and CDR2: SGHAT and FQNNGV. The V end was cut by 5 bases, the J end by 8 bases, with 12 bases between. CDR3 protein: CASSVRTAEAFF. CDR3 nucleotide sequence: TGTGCCAGCAGCGTCCGGACAGCCGAAGCTTTCTTT.

The chain couples TRBV6-1 to TRBJ2-1, with TRBD2 matching 9 bases. CDR1 is MNHNS, CDR2 SASEGT, per germline. The CDR3 totals 17 residues. V lost 4 bases to trimming and J lost 0 bases; unmatched junction nucleotides: 7. The CDR3 DNA is TGTGCCAGCAGTGCCCGACTAGCGGCATTCTCCTACAATGAGCAGTTCTTC. Its protein is CASSARLAAFSYNEQFF.

The chain uses TRBV15 and TRBJ1-2; no firm D call. Germline CDR1 reads LNHNV; CDR2 reads YYDKDF (reference sequence). Deletions cut 0 bases from V and 5 bases from J, with 7 bases between. The CDR3 has 13 residues. The DNA of the CDR3 is TGTGCCACCAGCAGAGACGCCCTGTATGGCTACACCTTC. Translation: CATSRDALYGYTF. The variable domain in full, completed from reference TRBV15 and TRBJ1-2, reads DAMVIQNPRYQVTQFGKPVTLSCSQTLNHNVMYWYQQKSSQAPKLLFHYYDKDFNNEADTPDNFQSRRPNTSFCFLDIRSPGLGDTAMYLCATSRDALYGYTFGSGTRLTVV.

For this clone: Additional DNA sequences in this sample encode the identical CDR3. The chain recombines TRBV2 with TRBJ2-7, with TRBD2 as a possible D gene (6 bases). V was trimmed by 3 bases and J by 0 bases, leaving 9 bases between them. Germline values: CDR1 SNHLY, CDR2 FYNNEI. The CDR3 length is 14 residues. CDR3 bases: TGTGCCAGCAGTGATGGAGGGTCCTCCTACGAGCAGTACTTC. Amino acids: CASSDGGSSYEQYF.

The J gene is TRBJ2-7, the V gene TRBV19, with 12 bases that match TRBD2. The V segment lost 3 bases and the J segment 4 bases; nucleotides outside the gene matches: 4. The CDR3 length is 15 residues. Germline V CDR1 and CDR2: LNHDA, SQIVND (reference sequence). In nucleotides, the CDR3 is TGTGCCAGTAGTATCGGGACTAGCGGGCCATACGAGCAGTACTTC. Its translation: CASSIGTSGPYEQYF.

CDR3 amino acids: CAWSVRRGGGYTF. The CDR3 DNA reads as TGTGCCTGGAGTGTACGCAGGGGCGGTGGCTACACCTTC. The chain is built from TRBV30 and TRBJ1-2; the D gene is possibly TRBD1 (6 bases). The CDR3 spans 13 residues. Deletions cut 0 bases from V and 7 bases from J, with 12 bases between. Germline V gene data show CDR1 as GTSNPN and CDR2 as SVGIG (reference sequence).

The rearrangement uses TRBV2 and TRBJ1-5; D is possibly TRBD1 (6 bases). The CDR3 has 16 residues. V was clipped by 7 bases and J by 0 bases, with 16 bases between them. In germline, CDR1 is SNHLY, CDR2 FYNNEI. In DNA, the CDR3 is TGTGCCAGCACGGGCAGGGGAGGGGATAGCAATCAGCCCCAGCATTTT. The encoded protein is CASTGRGGDSNQPQHF.

The chain links TRBV9 to TRBJ2-7; D is unclear. Deletions cut 0 bases from V and 7 bases from J, with 20 bases between. Germline loops: CDR1 SGDLS, CDR2 YYNGEE. The CDR3 sequence is 16 residues long. CDR3 protein: CASSVARIPDVGEQYF. CDR3 nucleotide sequence: TGTGCCAGCAGCGTAGCTCGGATCCCCGATGTGGGAGAGCAGTACTTC.

This sequence joins TRBV27 and TRBJ2-7, with 7 positions matching TRBD1. This CDR3 has 15 amino acids. The germline CDR1 and CDR2 sequences are MNHEY and SMNVEV (reference sequence). Losses at the gene ends were 0 bases for V and 3 bases for J; bases not matched to a gene: 5. The CDR3 here is CASSLSPGQNYEQYF. The CDR3 region has the DNA TGTGCCAGCAGTTTATCTCCGGGACAGAACTACGAGCAGTACTTC.

Concerning this clone: The sample holds other DNA sequences that translate to the same CDR3. The V call is TRBV19, the J call TRBJ2-7; 10 bases agree with TRBD1. Germline V gene sequence: CDR1 LNHDA, CDR2 SQIVND (reference sequence). The CDR3 is made up of 14 amino acids. J lost 2 bases, V lost 6 bases, and 4 bases had no gene match. The DNA for the CDR3 is TGTGCCAGTAGAGTAGGACAGGGGGCCTACGAGCAGTACTTC. It codes for CASRVGQGAYEQYF.

The chain couples TRBV7-2 to TRBJ2-2, with D unclear. The CDR3 totals 16 residues. CDR1 and CDR2 (germline): SGHTA, FQGNSA. V was shortened by 2 bases and J by 3 bases, with 13 bases between the two germline ends. CDR3: CASSLTLPRDTGELFF. CDR3 nucleotide sequence: TGTGCCAGCAGCTTAACTTTGCCCCGGGACACCGGGGAGCTGTTTTTT. The whole variable domain, filled in from reference TRBV7-2 and TRBJ2-2, reads GAGVSQSPSNKVTEKGKDVELRCDPISGHTALYWYRQSLGQGLEFLIYFQGNSAPDKSGLPSDRFSAERTGGSVSTLTIQRTQQEDSAVYLCASSLTLPRDTGELFFGEGSRLTVL.

The chain couples TRBV18 to TRBJ2-3; 10 positions agree with TRBD2. V lost 3 bases to trimming and J lost 0 bases; unmatched junction nucleotides: 3. Per the germline V gene, CDR1 is KGHSH and CDR2 is LQKENI. The CDR3 extends over 16 amino acids. The CDR3 coding sequence is TGTGCCAGCTCACCTCTAGCGGGAGAGAGCACAGATACGCAGTATTTT. Translation: CASSPLAGESTDTQYF.

The V gene is TRBV6-6, the J gene TRBJ2-7; 9 bases fit TRBD1. V shed 2 bases, J shed 5 bases, and the junction held 7 bases outside the gene matches. CDR3 length: 15 amino acids. Germline V lookup: CDR1 MNHNY, CDR2 SVGAGI (reference sequence). CDR3 residues: CASSYVGQGMNEQYF. The CDR3 DNA sequence: TGTGCCAGCAGTTACGTAGGACAGGGGATGAACGAGCAGTACTTC.

As to this clone: The sample carries other DNA sequences with the same CDR3. The V call is TRBV5-1, the J call TRBJ1-2; D possibly corresponds to TRBD1 (6 bases). Between the trimmed V and J ends, which lost 0 bases and 4 bases, there was a span of 7 bases. CDR3 length: 13 residues. Germline loops: CDR1 SGHRS, CDR2 YFSETQ. This CDR3 is CASSLEGGYGYTF. The CDR3 DNA reads as TGCGCCAGCAGCTTGGAGGGGGGCTATGGCTACACCTTC.

J is TRBJ2-1 and V is TRBV7-9, with D unclear. The germline V gene encodes CDR1 SEHNR and CDR2 FQNEAQ (reference sequence). The V end lost 1 base, the J end lost 6 bases, and 10 bases lay between the germline ends. The CDR3 covers 14 residues. The CDR3 nucleotides are TGTGCCAGCAGCTTAGGGCGCGAGGTCAATGAGCAGTTCTTC. Translation: CASSLGREVNEQFF.

This sequence joins TRBV9 and TRBJ2-5, with no clear D. V was clipped by 3 bases and J by 4 bases, with 7 bases between them. This CDR3 contains 12 residues. Germline V CDR1 and CDR2: SGDLS, YYNGEE. CDR3 coding DNA: TGTGCCAGCAGCGGGAACGGAGAGACCCAGTACTTC. Residues: CASSGNGETQYF.

Concerning this clone: The sample carries other DNA sequences with the same CDR3. This chain joins TRBV30 and TRBJ2-3; 10 bases align to TRBD2. Trimming removed 0 bases from V and 2 bases from J; junction bases left unmatched: 8. The germline CDR1 and CDR2 sequences are GTSNPN and SVGIG (reference sequence). This CDR3 is 17 amino acids long. The CDR3 loop reads CAWSVRRTSGITDTQYF. DNA of the CDR3: TGTGCCTGGAGTGTACGGAGGACTAGCGGAATCACAGATACGCAGTATTTT. The full variable domain, completed using reference TRBV30 and TRBJ2-3, is SQTIHQWPATLVQPVGSPLSLECTVEGTSNPNLYWYRQAAGRGLQLLFYSVGIGQISSEVPQNLSASRPQDRQFILSSKKLLLSDSGFYLCAWSVRRTSGITDTQYFGPGTRLTVL.

The chain links TRBV5-5 to TRBJ2-5; D is unresolved. Looked up from germline, CDR1 is SGHKS and CDR2 is YYEKEE (reference sequence). Trimming shortened V by 0 bases and J by 1 base, and 7 bases separated the two germline ends. The CDR3 loop spans 14 amino acids. CDR3 DNA: TGTGCCAGCAGCTTGGGTGGAAGCCAAGAGACCCAGTACTTC. This codes for CASSLGGSQETQYF.

J is TRBJ2-2 and V is TRBV29-1; no clear D. Germline CDR1 SQVTM, CDR2 ANQGSEA. The germline V and J ends were trimmed by 4 bases and 0 bases, with 9 bases remaining between them. CDR3 length: 14 residues. CDR3 protein: CSVADTANTGELFF. The CDR3 DNA reads as TGCAGCGTTGCCGACACCGCGAACACCGGGGAGCTGTTTTTT.

The chain is built from TRBV7-8 and TRBJ2-1; D is undetermined. The V and J ends lost 5 bases and 5 bases respectively, with 13 bases between them. Germline CDR1 and CDR2: SGHVS and FQNEAQ. The CDR3 has 14 amino acids. The CDR3 loop reads CASSRESPDNEQFF. Written as DNA, the CDR3 is TGTGCCAGCAGCCGAGAGTCCCCCGACAATGAGCAGTTCTTC.

This chain uses TRBV5-1 with TRBJ2-7; the match to TRBD1 covers 9 bases. The CDR3 is made up of 14 amino acids. Germline CDR1 and CDR2: SGHRS and YFSETQ. V gave up 4 bases and J gave up 3 bases; unmatched junction bases: 5. For the CDR3, the DNA is TGCGCCAGCAGCATCGACAGGGGGTACTACGAGCAGTACTTC. Protein product: CASSIDRGYYEQYF. The complete variable domain, with remaining parts taken from reference TRBV5-1 and TRBJ2-7, reads KAGVTQTPRYLIKTRGQQVTLSCSPISGHRSVSWYQQTPGQGLQFLFEYFSETQRNKGNFPGRFSGRQFSNSRSEMNVSTLELGDSALYLCASSIDRGYYEQYFGPGTRLTVT.

This chain uses TRBV4-1 with TRBJ2-1; D remains ambiguous. Deletions cut 0 bases from V and 5 bases from J, with 14 bases between. The CDR3 consists of 16 residues. Germline V gives CDR1 MGHRA, CDR2 YSYEKL. CDR3 loop: CASSQDARAYHNEQFF. In DNA form, the CDR3 reads TGCGCCAGCAGCCAAGATGCTCGGGCGTACCACAATGAGCAGTTCTTC.